A single sample is the source of the 22 T cell receptor beta chains below, sequenced in a study of PD-1 blockade in classical Hodgkin lymphoma. Every patient was affected by relapse after autologous stem cell transplantation, while exposure to brentuximab vedotin was not uniform. Assay: immunoSEQ multiplex PCR; the TCRdb copy retains only in-frame clones and omits some. The data show 35,000 or so clones, about 70% seen once. The sample consisted of peripheral blood mononuclear cells (PBMCs), taken before the second cycle of nivolumab. These receptor sequences come from a human donor with classical Hodgkin lymphoma.

Remarks on this clone: One end of the junction varies from germline; a read error may be responsible. Other DNA sequences in this specimen translate into the identical CDR3. The CDR3 protein is CASSELAPFYNEQFF. For the CDR3, the DNA is TGTGCCAGCAGTGAACTAGCGCCGTTCTACAATGAACAGTTCTTC. This chain uses TRBV2 with TRBJ2-1; a weak D match, TRBD2 (6 bases). Germline V lookup: CDR1 SNHLY, CDR2 FYNNEI. The length of the CDR3 is 15 residues.

The rearrangement joins TRBV7-2 to TRBJ1-2, with 9 bases that match TRBD1. From germline, CDR1 is SGHTA and CDR2 FQGNSA. This CDR3 region has 15 residues. With 5 bases clipped from V and 6 bases from J, the junction kept 10 bases outside the gene matches. The CDR3 DNA follows: TGTGCCAGCAGCGAGGGGCCCGGGACAGGGCATGGCTACACCTTC. Protein product: CASSEGPGTGHGYTF.

The chain combines TRBV5-1 with TRBJ2-2; 8 bases line up with TRBD1. V shed 4 bases, J shed 4 bases, and the junction held 9 bases outside the gene matches. The germline gives CDR1 SGHRS, CDR2 YFSETQ. The CDR3 consists of 16 residues. The CDR3 DNA is TGCGCCAGCAGCCTCGGACAGGGTGCGGGCACCGGGGAGCTGTTTTTT. Residues: CASSLGQGAGTGELFF.

The CDR3 region has the DNA TGTGCCAGCAGTTATCTGGGAGAGCAGTACTTC. The encoded protein is CASSYLGEQYF. This chain joins TRBV6-6 and TRBJ2-7; D not resolved. V lost 3 bases, J lost 7 bases, and 7 bases lay in between. This CDR3 has 11 residues. Germline CDR1 MNHNY, CDR2 SVGAGI (reference sequence).

CDR3 sequence reads: CASSLVHGPNTGELFF. The CDR3 DNA is TGTGCCAGCAGCTTGGTGCATGGACCGAACACCGGGGAGCTGTTTTTT. The chain couples TRBV5-6 to TRBJ2-2; D unresolved. CDR1 SGHDT and CDR2 YYEEEE come from the germline V gene. This CDR3 is built from 16 residues. V shed 0 bases and J shed 0 bases, with 9 bases lying between them.

The V gene is TRBV27, the J gene TRBJ1-1; 7 bases agree with TRBD1. Germline V CDR1 and CDR2: MNHEY, SMNVEV (reference sequence). The CDR3 length is 13 residues. J was trimmed by 6 bases and V by 3 bases; bases with no gene match: 4. This CDR3 is CASSFNRGSEAFF. The CDR3 nucleotides are TGTGCCAGCAGTTTCAACAGGGGATCTGAAGCTTTCTTT.

V usage is TRBV29-1 and J usage is TRBJ2-1; TRBD2 matches 13 bases. The germline CDR1 and CDR2 sequences are SQVTM and ANQGSEA. The trim removed 6 bases at V and 4 bases at J, leaving 9 bases unmatched. CDR3 length: 16 amino acids. DNA of the CDR3: TGCAGCGTAGAGACTAGCGGGAGGAGTTTGTACAATGAGCAGTTCTTC. This translates into CSVETSGRSLYNEQFF.

DNA for the CDR3: TGTGCCAGCAGTTTTATAGGGGGTCCTGGCACCGGGGAGCTGTTTTTT. Translated: CASSFIGGPGTGELFF. This rearrangement joins TRBV13 to TRBJ2-2; perhaps TRBD1 as D (6 bases). The germline V gene has CDR1 PRHDT and CDR2 FYEKMQ (reference sequence). V was shortened by 6 bases and J by 4 bases, with 18 bases between the two germline ends. The CDR3 is 16 residues long.

The rearrangement uses TRBV4-3 and TRBJ1-4, with D hard to call. The V gene lost 1 base and the J gene lost 7 bases, with 10 bases spanning the gap. Germline loops: CDR1 LGHNA, CDR2 YSLEER. This CDR3 spans 14 amino acids. DNA for the CDR3: TGCGCCAGCAGCCAAGTCTCCCCCTCTGAAAAACTGTTTTTT. Its protein product is CASSQVSPSEKLFF.

This chain links TRBV11-1 with TRBJ1-1; 8 bases fit TRBD1. The CDR3 covers 12 residues. V shed 5 bases, J shed 10 bases, and the junction held 6 bases outside the gene matches. CDR1 and CDR2 (germline): SGHAT, FQDESV (reference sequence). This CDR3 is CASSPDREGAFF. CDR3 nucleotides: TGTGCCAGCAGCCCGGACAGGGAGGGAGCTTTCTTT.

This chain connects TRBV7-2 to TRBJ2-7, with 8 bases aligning to TRBD2. Per germline, CDR1 SGHTA and CDR2 FQGNSA. The length of the CDR3 is 15 residues. V was pared by 3 bases and J by 0 bases, with 4 bases of the junction left unmatched. CDR3 bases: TGTGCCAGCAGCTTCGGGAGGGCCCTCTCCTACGAGCAGTACTTC. This codes for CASSFGRALSYEQYF.

The J gene is TRBJ2-1, the V gene TRBV5-1; 7 positions match TRBD1. CDR1 and CDR2 from the germline V gene are SGHRS and YFSETQ. The V segment lost 4 bases and the J segment 7 bases; nucleotides outside the gene matches: 8. The CDR3 sequence is 14 residues long. The CDR3 region has the DNA TGCGCCAGCAGCAAGGGACAGCCGCAGAATGAGCAGTTCTTC. Encoded protein: CASSKGQPQNEQFF.

The genes are TRBV21-1 and TRBJ2-1; the D call TRBD1 from the table was never checked on the DNA. TRBV21-1 represents a pseudogene. The CDR3 sequence is 15 residues long. As DNA, the CDR3 is TGTGCCAGCACCATACCACAGGGAAGATACAATGAGCAGTTCTTC. Residues: CASTIPQGRYNEQFF.

CDR3 DNA sequence: TGTGCCAGCAGTCCCCGCAACTATGGCTACACCTTC. Translated: CASSPRNYGYTF. The chain employs TRBV28 and TRBJ1-2; D call uncertain. Germline V gene data show CDR1 as MDHEN and CDR2 as SYDVKM. Trimming shortened V by 5 bases and J by 2 bases, and 6 bases separated the two germline ends. CDR3 length: 12 amino acids.

This clone counts as medium-sized. This rearrangement joins TRBV7-9 to TRBJ2-7, with TRBD1 matching over 9 bases. Germline values: CDR1 SEHNR, CDR2 FQNEAQ (reference sequence). The V gene end was trimmed by 7 bases and the J gene end by 4 bases; junction bases not matched to a gene: 11. The CDR3 loop spans 15 amino acids. CDR3 residues: CASTRAGQGSYEQYF. CDR3 bases: TGTGCCAGCACCCGGGCGGGACAGGGCTCGTACGAGCAGTACTTC.

The chain has TRBV7-2 and TRBJ2-3, with 10 bases fitting TRBD2. CDR1 is SGHTA and CDR2 is FQGNSA in the germline V gene. V lost 5 bases and J lost 1; bases outside the gene matches: 9. The CDR3 loop spans 17 amino acids. The CDR3 region has the DNA TGTGCCAGCAGCGCGAGACTAGCGGGCAGCCGCACAGATACGCAGTATTTT. Residues: CASSARLAGSRTDTQYF.

This clone appeared once. The J gene is TRBJ2-6, the V gene TRBV19; possibly TRBD2 for D (5 bases). Trimming took off 5 bases at V and 2 bases at J, with 10 bases between the two ends. This CDR3 has 15 residues. Germline loops: CDR1 LNHDA, CDR2 SQIVND (reference sequence). CDR3 amino acids: CASSPRGTGANVLTF. CDR3 bases: TGTGCCAGTAGTCCTCGGGGAACTGGGGCCAACGTCCTGACTTTC. Using reference TRBV19 and TRBJ2-6 for the parts outside the CDR3, the full variable domain is DGGITQSPKYLFRKEGQNVTLSCEQNLNHDAMYWYRQDPGQGLRLIYYSQIVNDFQKGDIAEGYSVSREKKESFPLTVTSAQKNPTAFYLCASSPRGTGANVLTFGAGSRLTVL.

CDR3 nucleotides: TGTGCCAGCGTATCCTCCGGGGAGCTGTTTTTT. This sequence encodes CASVSSGELFF. This chain connects TRBV6-6 to TRBJ2-2; no reliable D call. Looked up from germline, CDR1 is MNHNY and CDR2 is SVGAGI (reference sequence). The CDR3 extends over 11 amino acids. V gave up 8 bases and J gave up 6 bases, with 7 bases separating them.

This clone was seen more than once but under ten times. V and J are TRBV7-9 and TRBJ2-3; TRBD2 matches 9 bases. This CDR3 is 16 amino acids long. The V and J ends lost 5 bases and 4 bases, in that order; junction bases with no gene match: 10. Germline CDR1 and CDR2: SEHNR and FQNEAQ (reference sequence). The CDR3 is CASSIPGTSYADTQYF. Written as DNA, the CDR3 is TGTGCCAGCAGCATCCCCGGGACTAGCTATGCAGATACGCAGTATTTT.

This clone has just a few counts. The V gene is TRBV19, the J gene TRBJ2-3; 8 bases match TRBD2. Germline-derived CDR1 and CDR2 are LNHDA and SQIVND (reference sequence). This CDR3 contains 15 residues. With V trimmed by 6 bases and J by 0 bases, 5 bases remained unmatched. The CDR3 is CASSLAGTSTDTQYF. CDR3 sequence (DNA): TGTGCCAGTAGCTTAGCGGGAACTAGCACAGATACGCAGTATTTT.

This clone was seen once. The chain uses TRBV7-2 and TRBJ1-1; 9 bases map to TRBD1. V lost 5 bases to trimming and J lost 10 bases; unmatched junction nucleotides: 8. CDR3 length: 13 amino acids. Looked up from germline, CDR1 is SGHTA and CDR2 is FQGNSA. CDR3 bases: TGTGCCAGCAGCAGGGACAGGGTAGGGCTAGCTTTCTTT. Its translation: CASSRDRVGLAFF.

The chain has TRBV9 and TRBJ2-6; D gene ambiguous. The V end lost 4 bases, the J end lost 0 bases, and 8 bases lay between the germline ends. Per germline, CDR1 SGDLS and CDR2 YYNGEE. The CDR3 is made up of 15 amino acids. The DNA of the CDR3 is TGTGCCAGCAGCCCCCCTCGCTCTGGGGCCAACGTCCTGACTTTC. Translated, it gives CASSPPRSGANVLTF.